The text below deals with one TCR beta chain. Its antigen remains unknown. Deletions cut 3 bases from V and 10 bases from J, with 12 bases between. Germline V gene sequence: CDR1 DFQATT, CDR2 SNEGSKA (reference sequence). CDR3 length: 11 amino acids. The entry originates in a study of vaccination effects on CD4 cells after COVID-19. Antigen-specific CD4+ T cells were expanded (with viral peptide pools) by the ViraFEST assay ahead of sequencing. At the end of roughly ten days of culture, CD4+ T cells were isolated. None of the vaccinated had previously contracted SARS-CoV-2, and their nucleocapsid antibodies tested negative. IL-2 medium supplanted half the medium on days 3 and 7. TCRdb keeps only in-frame clones here, not all; method: immunoSEQ multiplex PCR. Of some 22,000 clones detected, over 65% appear once; the ten largest clones hold 26%. Findings and limits, study-wide: Substantial clonal contraction characterized both infection- and vaccine-induced clones late after vaccination. Cross-reactivity with common cold coronaviruses was shown by only 1 of 255 vaccine-induced clones in healthy vaccinees. There were few convalescent patients in the study and no early post-infection timepoints.

The chain combines TRBV20-1 with TRBJ1-1; D call uncertain. The sequence came from a human donor who received a COVID-19 vaccine. Source: CD4+ T cells from PBMCs cultured with HCoV-NL63 spike peptides, taken before COVID-19 vaccination. CDR3 sequence (DNA): TGCAGTGCTAGGAGGGAGGAGGTAGCTTTCTTT. It is translated as CSARREEVAFF.